Shown below are 2 T cell receptor beta chains from a single sample sequenced in a study of response to subunit inactivated influenza vaccine. TCRdb reprocessed the RT-PCR reads via MiXCR and lists one record per CDR3 protein. The sample lists more than 600,000 distinct CDR3 sequences, less than 20% occurring once. Here the sequenced sample was PBMCs from blood, taken 4 to 6 days after vaccination. The receptors here all came from a man in his fifties or sixties who received an inactivated influenza vaccine.

This clonotype occurred a few times. V usage is TRBV4-1 and J usage is TRBJ1-5, with a possible D match to TRBD1 (5 bases). V gave up 8 bases and J gave up 3 bases, with 26 bases separating them. The CDR3 extends over 18 amino acids. Germline assignment: CDR1 MGHRA and CDR2 YSYEKL. CDR3 in amino acids: CASAPGPKGQFYNQPQHF. In DNA form, the CDR3 reads TGCGCCAGCGCCCCGGGGCCCAAGGGGCAGTTTTACAATCAGCCCCAGCATTTT.

This clonotype was seen a handful of times. The chain is built from TRBV10-3 and TRBJ2-7, with unresolved D. The V end was cut by 11 bases, the J end by 2 bases, with 16 bases between. This CDR3 is 13 amino acids long. Germline values: CDR1 ENHRY, CDR2 SYGVKD. This CDR3 is CASGLGNPYEQYF. The CDR3 DNA follows: TGTGCCTCCGGTTTGGGGAACCCCTACGAGCAGTACTTC.